These 29 T cell receptor beta chains came from one sample sequenced in a study of blood T cells in healthy people across ages. Primers used in a second PCR of roughly 6 to 12 cycles were a sample-barcoded 5' primer and a J-beta primer mix. TCRdb reprocessed the 5' RACE reads with MiXCR, giving one entry per CDR3 protein. This table holds some 1.8 million distinct CDR3 sequences, about two fifths found once. Sequencing used blood. All receptors derive from a human donor in good health.

The chain has TRBV6-1 and TRBJ2-2, with D possibly TRBD1 on 5 matching bases. Germline V gives CDR1 MNHNS, CDR2 SASEGT. Trimming took off 6 bases at V and 4 bases at J, with 15 bases between the two ends. The CDR3 totals 15 residues. The CDR3 here is CASSGRRRVTGELFF. CDR3 bases: TGTGCCAGCAGCGGGCGGCGCAGGGTCACCGGGGAGCTGTTTTTT.

This clonotype was recorded a few times. J is TRBJ2-3 and V is TRBV28; 11 bases agree with TRBD2. Trimming cost V 8 bases and J 7 bases; bases outside gene matches: 5. The germline V gene has CDR1 MDHEN and CDR2 SYDVKM. The CDR3 loop spans 13 amino acids. CDR3 region: CASHSGGAYTQYF. The CDR3, as DNA: TGTGCCAGCCATAGCGGGGGGGCATATACGCAGTATTTT. Full variable domain (outside the CDR3, taken from reference TRBV28 and TRBJ2-3): DVKVTQSSRYLVKRTGEKVFLECVQDMDHENMFWYRQDPGLGLRLIYFSYDVKMKEKGDIPEGYSVSREKKERFSLILESASTNQTSMYLCASHSGGAYTQYFGPGTRLTVL.

The chain couples TRBV6-5 to TRBJ1-5; D is uncertain. V was trimmed by 5 bases and J by 3 bases, leaving 14 bases between them. Germline CDR1 and CDR2: MNHEY and SVGAGI. The CDR3 has 15 residues. The CDR3 reads CASSQGALDNQPQHF. The CDR3 DNA reads TGTGCCAGCAGTCAAGGAGCTTTGGACAATCAGCCCCAGCATTTT.

The rearrangement links TRBV10-3 to TRBJ2-3, with 11 bases matching TRBD2. The CDR3 runs 16 residues. Germline V gene lookup returns CDR1 ENHRY and CDR2 SYGVKD. The junction had 2 bases not matched to a gene; V was cut back by 3 bases and J by 0 bases. The CDR3 bases are TGTGCCATCAGTGATAGACTAGCGGGGAGCACAGATACGCAGTATTTT. As protein: CAISDRLAGSTDTQYF.

In this sample, this clonotype turned up a few times. The V gene is TRBV7-2, the J gene TRBJ1-2; the D gene is possibly TRBD1 (5 bases). Trimming cost V 6 bases and J 7 bases, with 18 bases left between them. The CDR3 loop spans 14 amino acids. Looked up from germline, CDR1 is SGHTA and CDR2 is FQGNSA. In nucleotides, the CDR3 is TGTGCCAGCAGTTCAGGGTGGACCATAGCTGGCTACACCTTC. Its translation is CASSSGWTIAGYTF.

The V and J genes are TRBV5-1 and TRBJ2-1, with D possibly matching TRBD2 (5 bases). CDR3 length: 14 residues. CDR1 is SGHRS and CDR2 is YFSETQ in the germline V gene. V was clipped by 4 bases and J by 0 bases, with 8 bases between them. The CDR3 DNA reads TGCGCCAGCAGCGCAGCGGTCTCCTACAATGAGCAGTTCTTC. Residues: CASSAAVSYNEQFF.

The genes are TRBV9 and TRBJ1-2; D is uncertain. Trimming pared 0 bases from V and 4 bases from J, leaving 10 bases between. CDR3 length equals 14 residues. CDR1 and CDR2 (germline): SGDLS, YYNGEE. This CDR3 reads CASSVESLPYGYTF. The CDR3 DNA is TGTGCCAGCAGCGTAGAATCACTCCCCTATGGCTACACCTTC.

The chain uses TRBV20-1 and TRBJ1-2, with D perhaps matching TRBD1 (5 bases). CDR1 and CDR2 from the germline V gene are DFQATT and SNEGSKA (reference sequence). V was pared by 6 bases and J by 4 bases, with 18 bases between. The CDR3 sequence is 14 residues long. CDR3 region: CSATRGRDGYGYTF. CDR3 in DNA: TGCAGTGCCACAAGGGGTAGAGATGGCTATGGCTACACCTTC.

This clonotype was seen a handful of times. This chain links TRBV11-1 with TRBJ2-3; 8 bases line up with TRBD2. Germline values: CDR1 SGHAT, CDR2 FQDESV (reference sequence). CDR3 size: 17 residues. The trim removed 4 bases at V and 7 bases at J, leaving 16 bases unmatched. The CDR3 sequence: CASSSSARGVSLYTQYF. The CDR3 DNA reads as TGTGCCAGCAGCTCTAGCGCGCGGGGGGTCTCTCTTTATACGCAGTATTTT.

This chain connects TRBV6-2 or TRBV6-3 to TRBJ1-5; D is ambiguous. Germline V CDR1 and CDR2: MNHEY, SVGEGT. The V end was cut by 3 bases, the J end by 0 bases, with 9 bases between. The CDR3 loop spans 15 amino acids. The CDR3 bases are TGTGCCAGCAGTTATCTGGGTTATAGCAATCAGCCCCAGCATTTT. It yields the protein CASSYLGYSNQPQHF.

A word on this clonotype: The junction shows a germline mismatch at one end, possibly a read error. The chain links TRBV9 to TRBJ1-4; 7 positions match TRBD1. This CDR3 region has 15 residues. Germline V gene lookup returns CDR1 SGDLS and CDR2 YYNGEE. The DNA of the CDR3 is TGTGCCGGCAGCCCGGGAGGGCAGGGGGATGAAAAACTGTTTTTT. Encoded protein: CAGSPGGQGDEKLFF.

The chain recombines TRBV7-2 with TRBJ1-5, with D possibly matching TRBD1 (5 bases). Germline V gene lookup returns CDR1 SGHTA and CDR2 FQGNSA. V lost 0 bases and J 5 bases, leaving 11 bases between the germline ends. This CDR3 is 15 amino acids long. DNA for the CDR3: TGTGCCAGCAGCTTAGCGGGGGAGTCCTATCAGCCCCAGCATTTT. This translates into CASSLAGESYQPQHF.

The chain uses TRBV21-1 and TRBJ2-7; the table's D call, TRBD1, has no DNA check behind it. TRBV21-1 is described as a pseudogene. The CDR3 contains 17 residues. CDR3 bases: TGTGCCAGCAGCAAAGGGTATTCAGGGGTGGACTCCTACGAGCAGTACTTC. Amino acid sequence: CASSKGYSGVDSYEQYF.

This clonotype occurred a few times. The rearrangement joins TRBV20-1 to TRBJ1-2, with D perhaps TRBD1 (5 bases). V was cut by 4 bases and J by 4 bases, with 13 bases left in between. The CDR3 runs 13 residues. Germline V gives CDR1 DFQATT, CDR2 SNEGSKA (reference sequence). As DNA, the CDR3 is TGCAGTGCTACGACTGGGGGGATCTATGGCTACACCTTC. Its translation is CSATTGGIYGYTF.

The genes are TRBV11-2 and TRBJ2-5; D not certain. The closer fit of TRBJ2-7 to the DNA end suggests the J call may be wrong. Germline CDR1 is SGHAT and CDR2 is FQNNGV. This CDR3 spans 11 amino acids. The CDR3 protein is CASSYKSEQYF. The CDR3 DNA reads as TGTGCCAGCAGCTACAAGAGCGAGCAGTACTTC.

This clonotype was picked up a small number of times. The chain is built from TRBV4-3 and TRBJ2-5; 9 bases line up with TRBD2. Germline values: CDR1 LGHNA, CDR2 YSLEER. Germline trimming cut 4 bases from V and 5 bases from J; bases unmatched to any gene: 8. The CDR3 covers 15 residues. The CDR3 protein is CASSRSGLAFETQYF. CDR3 sequence (DNA): TGCGCCAGCAGCCGTTCGGGACTAGCCTTTGAGACCCAGTACTTC.

This clonotype was seen a few times. J is TRBJ2-3 and V is TRBV4-2; D remains ambiguous. CDR1 and CDR2 from the germline V gene are LGHNA and YNFKEQ. This CDR3 is 15 amino acids long. The V and J ends lost 5 bases and 0 bases respectively, with 12 bases between them. CDR3 residues: CASSIRRTSTDTQYF. The CDR3, as DNA: TGTGCCAGCAGCATCAGGCGTACTAGCACAGATACGCAGTATTTT.

The chain joins TRBV6-2 or TRBV6-3 to TRBJ2-1; 11 bases align to TRBD2. The CDR3 is 14 amino acids. V dropped 8 bases and J dropped 12; count of bases not matched to a gene: 12. Germline CDR1 MNHEY, CDR2 SVGEGT. The CDR3 reads CASRGSSGGFWQFF. Here the CDR3 DNA reads TGTGCCAGCCGCGGATCTAGCGGGGGGTTTTGGCAGTTCTTC.

The CDR3 DNA reads as TGTGCCAGCAAGCTCAGCCCAGCTAGCACAGATACGCAGTATTTT. Translated, it gives CASKLSPASTDTQYF. The gene calls are TRBV6-1 and TRBJ2-3; D gene unclear. This CDR3 spans 15 amino acids. Deletions cut 7 bases from V and 0 bases from J, with 14 bases between. Germline V gene data show CDR1 as MNHNS and CDR2 as SASEGT.

This clonotype was recorded many times. This rearrangement joins TRBV20-1 to TRBJ2-1; D might be TRBD2 (6 bases). This CDR3 has 14 residues. The V end lost 6 bases, the J end lost 0 bases, and 12 bases lay between the germline ends. Germline-derived CDR1 and CDR2 are DFQATT and SNEGSKA (reference sequence). The CDR3 DNA sequence: TGCAGTGCGCGGGACTCTAGCTCCTACAATGAGCAGTTCTTC. This translates into CSARDSSSYNEQFF.

The V gene is TRBV6-2 or TRBV6-3, the J gene TRBJ2-1, with TRBD2 as a possible D gene (6 bases). The germline CDR1 and CDR2 sequences are MNHEY and SVGEGT. CDR3 size: 14 residues. Trimming stripped 5 bases from V and 4 bases from J, with 12 bases between. The CDR3: CASSMRGPYNEQFF. In DNA, the CDR3 is TGTGCCAGCAGTATGCGGGGTCCATACAATGAGCAGTTCTTC.

The V and J genes are TRBV9 and TRBJ2-4; TRBD2 aligns across 8 bases. The closer fit of TRBJ2-7 to the DNA end suggests the J call may be wrong. The CDR3 has 15 residues. Germline lookup yields CDR1 SGDLS and CDR2 YYNGEE. CDR3 in DNA: TGTGCCAGCAGCGTAAGCGGGGGCCGATCCTACGAGCAGTACTTC. Amino acids: CASSVSGGRSYEQYF.

This clonotype has ten or more counts. The chain carries TRBV6-5 and TRBJ2-3; no reliable D call. CDR1 MNHEY and CDR2 SVGAGI come from the germline V gene. V lost 6 bases to trimming and J lost 3 bases, with 13 bases between them. The CDR3 is made up of 14 amino acids. CDR3 loop: CASSPTLRTDTQYF. CDR3 DNA: TGTGCCAGCAGCCCGACCCTAAGGACAGATACGCAGTATTTT.

The rearrangement links TRBV20-1 to TRBJ2-7; D not certain. Trimming pared 0 bases from V and 0 bases from J, leaving 9 bases between. Germline CDR1 is DFQATT and CDR2 is SNEGSKA (reference sequence). This CDR3 region has 14 residues. The CDR3 loop reads CSARDRPSSYEQYF. CDR3 bases: TGCAGTGCTAGAGACAGGCCTAGCTCCTACGAGCAGTACTTC.

The rearrangement uses TRBV7-2 and TRBJ2-3; D uncertain. Germline assignment: CDR1 SGHTA and CDR2 FQGNSA. V dropped 4 bases and J dropped 8 bases, with 7 bases sitting between them. This CDR3 has 11 amino acids. CDR3 loop: CASSSFGTQYF. The DNA of the CDR3 is TGTGCCAGCAGCTCATTTGGTACGCAGTATTTT.

The chain is built from TRBV7-9 and TRBJ1-5; no definite D call. CDR1 and CDR2 from the germline V gene are SEHNR and FQNEAQ (reference sequence). CDR3 length equals 14 residues. The V and J ends lost 5 bases and 4 bases respectively, with 12 bases between them. The CDR3 nucleotides read TGTGCCAGCAGCCCCGTGAGTTCGAATCAGCCCCAGCATTTT. Translation: CASSPVSSNQPQHF.

The sample holds a few counts of this clonotype. The chain uses TRBV11-2 and TRBJ1-1; D is possibly TRBD1 (5 bases). Germline CDR1 is SGHAT and CDR2 is FQNNGV. V was trimmed by 5 bases and J by 3 bases, leaving 19 bases between them. The CDR3 spans 16 residues. This CDR3 is CASSLGDGRGYTEAFF. In DNA, the CDR3 is TGTGCCAGCAGCCTAGGGGACGGCAGAGGTTACACTGAAGCTTTCTTT.

The chain is built from TRBV29-1 and TRBJ1-2, with a possible D match to TRBD1 (6 bases). This CDR3 spans 14 amino acids. The V and J ends lost 1 base and 1 base respectively, with 10 bases between them. Germline CDR1 is SQVTM and CDR2 is ANQGSEA. Here the CDR3 DNA reads TGCAGCGTTGAAGGGGGGGCATTTAACTATGGCTACACCTTC. This gives the protein CSVEGGAFNYGYTF.

The chain carries TRBV5-1 and TRBJ2-5; 12 bases fit TRBD1. The end of the DNA fits TRBJ2-7 better, so the J call may be wrong. The CDR3 is 14 amino acids. Germline CDR1 and CDR2: SGHRS and YFSETQ. CDR3 sequence (DNA): TGCGCCAGCGGGGGACAGGGGGCTTCCTACGAGCAGTACTTC. This translates into CASGGQGASYEQYF.